This note documents a single T cell receptor (beta chain) sequence. The germline V and J ends were trimmed by 8 bases and 8 bases, with 3 bases remaining between them. The CDR3 has 8 amino acids. Germline CDR1 is MNHNY and CDR2 is SVGAGI (reference sequence). Sequencing used immunoSEQ multiplex PCR; TCRdb keeps in-frame clones, though not all of them. There are about 120,000 clones in the sample; roughly 94% occur only once, and under 2% lies in the top ten. The data are from a study of siplizumab effects on memory and regulatory T cells. Sequencing was done on a sample of non-Treg CD4+ T cells sorted from blood. The chain joins TRBV6-6 to TRBJ1-1; no firm D call. This receptor was obtained from a human donor in good health. For the CDR3, the DNA is TGTGCCAGCGGGGAAGCTTTCTTT. Translation gives CASGEAFF.